This T cell receptor beta chain comes out of a study of blood T cell repertoires in COVID-19. Looking at the study overall: Acute-phase and convalescent COVID-19 samples originated in the United States, Italy and Spain. T cells, B-cell-depleted T cells, or PBMCs supplied cDNA or gDNA.

How the authors handled the data: Amplification from reference gene primers served as the basis for estimated nucleated cell counts. Generated by immunoSEQ multiplex PCR, the TCRdb table keeps only in-frame clones and is missing some. V and J calls and clone size are as listed in that table; D and trimming were resolved from the DNA. Among around 280,000 clones listed, around four fifths were seen once. Trimming removed 6 bases at V and 3 bases at J, with 14 bases between. The CDR3 spans 14 residues. Looked up from germline, CDR1 is SNHLY and CDR2 is FYNNEI. Sequenced: peripheral blood. The chain couples TRBV2 to TRBJ1-1; D not resolved. The clonotype comes from a woman in her 50s with active or convalescent COVID-19. CDR3 in amino acids: CASRWRGTYTEAFF. In nucleotides, the CDR3 is TGTGCCAGCAGGTGGCGGGGAACATACACTGAAGCTTTCTTT.